This TCR beta chain stems from a study of T-cell reconstitution after alpha-beta-depleted transplantation in children. Study-level findings and limits: A year had passed since transplant, and T-cell counts and diversity by then came mostly from newly produced T cells.

Trimming cost V 7 bases and J 11 bases, with 15 bases left between them. The CDR3 covers 12 residues. Unique molecular identifiers featured in how the TCRbeta library was prepared. TCRdb recomputed calls from the PCR reads with MiXCR, one row per CDR3 protein. This table has approximately 1,000,000 distinct CDR3 sequences, roughly 29% appearing once. Comment on this clonotype: Its antigen is currently unknown.

This receptor was obtained from a boy younger than two who had a stem cell transplant for SCID, so the T cells may come from the graft donor. This chain joins TRBV12-3 or TRBV12-4 and TRBJ1-5; D may be TRBD1 (6 bases). Material: PBMCs, mostly from graft donor cells, obtained 360 days after TCRalphabeta/CD19-depleted stem cell transplant. CDR3 DNA: TGTGCCAGCACCCCGAAGGGGGGGTCCCAGCATTTT. Translating it yields CASTPKGGSQHF.